This T cell receptor (beta chain) was captured by sequencing in a study of T cell responses to AZD1222 COVID-19 vaccine. Broader study findings: Clonal diversity was possibly underestimated, and white British individuals and females predominated among donors. Reportedly, nearly half of unique spike TCRs recognized epitopes outside B.1.351/B.1.1.7 mutations. The study found vaccine-associated CD4 TCRs spanning spike, dominant at 160-218 and 743-854.

As to this clone: Its antigen is unidentified.

Libraries were prepared by immunoSEQ multiplex PCR; TCRdb keeps only in-frame clonotypes and omits some of them. The sample holds 130,000 or so clones, roughly 88% seen once. The sample here was peripheral blood, taken 28 days after the second AZD1222 dose. The TCR originated in an adult who received the AZD1222 COVID-19 vaccine.

The CDR3 region has the DNA TGTGCCAGCTCACCACCTTCGGACTCTGGAAACACCATATATTTT. This codes for CASSPPSDSGNTIYF. This rearrangement joins TRBV18 to TRBJ1-3; D remains ambiguous. Germline loops: CDR1 KGHSH, CDR2 LQKENI. The CDR3 extends over 15 amino acids. Trimming removed 0 bases at V and 0 bases at J, with 6 bases between. The whole variable domain, filled in from reference TRBV18 and TRBJ1-3, reads NAGVMQNPRHLVRRRGQEARLRCSPMKGHSHVYWYRQLPEEGLKFMVYLQKENIIDESGMPKERFSAEFPKEGPSILRIQQVVRGDSAAYFCASSPPSDSGNTIYFGEGSWLTVV.